The next 27 T cell receptor beta chains were all read from a single sample in a study of early T cells in non-severe SARS-CoV-2 infection. TCRdb passed the 5' RACE reads through MiXCR, listing each CDR3 protein once. There are more than 50,000 distinct CDR3 sequences in the sample; around 6% occur only once, and 6.8% lies in the top ten. The sequenced sample consisted of whole blood. The receptors were sampled from an adult who was a healthcare worker with PCR-confirmed SARS-CoV-2 infection or an uninfected control (not recorded which).

This clonotype has only a few counts. The CDR3 DNA reads as TGCGCCAGCAGCGTGGGCCTCGAGCAGTACTTC. Translated, it gives CASSVGLEQYF. The V call is TRBV5-1, the J call TRBJ2-7; D remains unclear. This CDR3 has 11 amino acids. The germline V gene has CDR1 SGHRS and CDR2 YFSETQ. V was cut by 4 bases and J by 6 bases, with 8 bases left in between.

In this sample, this clonotype turned up many times. V gene TRBV27 combines with J gene TRBJ1-1; D remains ambiguous. The CDR3 covers 15 residues. The V end lost 0 bases, the J end lost 0 bases, and 8 bases lay between the germline ends. Germline CDR1 reads MNHEY; CDR2 reads SMNVEV (reference sequence). DNA of the CDR3: TGTGCCAGCAGTTTATCCCCAGGAATGAACACTGAAGCTTTCTTT. Translation gives CASSLSPGMNTEAFF.

This clonotype was seen repeatedly, ten times or more. The gene calls are TRBV6-5 and TRBJ2-2; 10 bases agree with TRBD2. The CDR3 sequence is 19 residues long. J lost 1 base, V lost 0 bases, and 8 bases had no gene match. Germline V CDR1 and CDR2: MNHEY, SVGAGI. The CDR3 here is CASSYSLGLAGVNTGELFF. The CDR3 region has the DNA TGTGCCAGCAGTTACTCCCTGGGGCTAGCGGGGGTGAACACCGGGGAGCTGTTTTTT.

This clonotype was seen repeatedly, ten times or more. The chain couples TRBV27 to TRBJ2-1, with 8 positions matching TRBD2. The V gene end was trimmed by 2 bases and the J gene end by 2 bases; junction bases not matched to a gene: 8. There are 17 residues in the CDR3. Germline CDR1 and CDR2: MNHEY and SMNVEV (reference sequence). CDR3 loop: CASSLLRVSGAYNEQFF. The CDR3 DNA reads as TGTGCCAGCAGTTTACTCCGAGTTAGCGGGGCCTACAATGAGCAGTTCTTC.

The rearrangement joins TRBV5-1 to TRBJ2-7, with a weak D call TRBD2 (5 bases). The CDR3 sequence is 15 residues long. The V gene's germline CDR1 is SGHRS and CDR2 YFSETQ. Trimming removed 3 bases from V and 6 bases from J, with 19 bases in between. The CDR3 reads CASSYWTSSRPEQYF. For the CDR3, the DNA is TGCGCCAGCAGCTACTGGACTTCCTCAAGGCCCGAGCAGTACTTC.

There are many counts of this clonotype. The V call is TRBV6-5, the J call TRBJ2-2; unclear D gene. The germline V gene encodes CDR1 MNHEY and CDR2 SVGAGI. The CDR3 consists of 14 residues. Trimming shortened V by 5 bases and J by 0 bases, and 7 bases separated the two germline ends. The CDR3 DNA reads as TGTGCCAGCAGTAGTGCATCGAACACCGGGGAGCTGTTTTTT. The encoded protein is CASSSASNTGELFF.

This clonotype was detected many times. V is TRBV12-3 or TRBV12-4 and J is TRBJ1-2; D possibly corresponds to TRBD1 (6 bases). Trimming removed 7 bases at V and 4 bases at J, with 19 bases between. The CDR3 contains 15 residues. The CDR3 reads CASTHRSGAGYGYTF. In nucleotides, the CDR3 is TGTGCCAGCACACATCGGTCGGGGGCCGGCTATGGCTACACCTTC.

The genes are TRBV11-2 and TRBJ2-4, with TRBD2 as a possible D gene (5 bases). V was shortened by 5 bases and J by 0 bases, with 17 bases between the two germline ends. Germline V lookup: CDR1 SGHAT, CDR2 FQNNGV. CDR3 length: 17 amino acids. The CDR3 loop is CASSRRTRSLAKNIQYF. The CDR3 bases are TGTGCCAGCAGCCGCAGAACTAGGTCCCTAGCCAAAAACATTCAGTACTTC.

This clonotype showed up many times. The rearrangement joins TRBV4-1 to TRBJ1-2; TRBD1 agrees at 8 bases. Germline lookup yields CDR1 MGHRA and CDR2 YSYEKL. V was pared by 2 bases and J by 4 bases, with 9 bases of the junction left unmatched. CDR3 length equals 16 residues. The CDR3 nucleotides read TGCGCCAGCAGCCAATACAGGGACAGGCCTCTCTATGGCTACACCTTC. Translation gives CASSQYRDRPLYGYTF.

This clonotype was counted at least ten times. At one boundary the junction diverges from the germline segment, which might be a read error. This chain joins TRBV7-7 and TRBJ2-7, with TRBD1 matching over 8 bases. The CDR3 contains 15 residues. Germline CDR1 is SSHAT and CDR2 is FNYEAQ (reference sequence). CDR3 in amino acids: CASSLGQVGSYEQYF. The CDR3 nucleotides are TGTGCTAGCAGCTTGGGACAGGTGGGCTCCTACGAGCAGTACTTC.

This clonotype was picked up many times. The rearrangement links TRBV7-9 to TRBJ2-1; no clear D gene. The CDR3 totals 12 residues. Trimming stripped 3 bases from V and 8 bases from J, with 8 bases between. Germline assignment: CDR1 SEHNR and CDR2 FQNEAQ (reference sequence). The CDR3 sequence: CASSFVVYEQFF. The DNA of the CDR3 is TGTGCCAGCAGCTTTGTAGTTTATGAGCAGTTCTTC.

This clonotype appeared many times. V gene TRBV7-2 combines with J gene TRBJ1-5; TRBD1 is a possible D gene (5 bases). The germline V and J ends were trimmed by 2 bases and 7 bases, with 15 bases remaining between them. This CDR3 has 15 amino acids. The germline CDR1 and CDR2 sequences are SGHTA and FQGNSA. The CDR3 DNA reads as TGTGCCAGCAGCTTATGGGGGGTCGGGAACCAGCCCCAGCATTTT. Translated: CASSLWGVGNQPQHF.

The chain employs TRBV10-3 and TRBJ1-2, with D possibly being TRBD1 (5 bases). Germline V gene lookup returns CDR1 ENHRY and CDR2 SYGVKD. V shed 3 bases and J shed 1 base, with 18 bases lying between them. The CDR3 sequence is 17 residues long. Here the CDR3 DNA reads TGTGCCATCAGTGAATCCTTCGCCAGGGCCTTTAACTATGGCTACACCTTC. It is translated as CAISESFARAFNYGYTF.

This clonotype has ten or more counts. The V and J genes are TRBV1 and TRBJ2-1; the table calls TRBD1, which could not be checked here. TRBV1 is a pseudogene locus. The CDR3 sequence is 14 residues long. The CDR3 is CTSSRRQGNNEQFF. CDR3 nucleotides: TGCACCAGCAGCCGACGACAGGGAAACAATGAGCAGTTCTTC.

This clonotype was seen repeatedly, ten times or more. The chain links TRBV5-1 to TRBJ2-3; a possible D gene is TRBD2 (6 bases). Per the germline V gene, CDR1 is SGHRS and CDR2 is YFSETQ. This CDR3 spans 15 amino acids. V lost 4 bases to trimming and J lost 1 base, with 13 bases between them. This CDR3 is CASSGGTGGTDTQYF. DNA of the CDR3: TGCGCCAGCAGCGGAGGGACTGGAGGCACAGATACGCAGTATTTT.

This clonotype was counted at least ten times. The rearrangement links TRBV11-2 to TRBJ1-2; no clear D. This CDR3 spans 13 amino acids. Germline values: CDR1 SGHAT, CDR2 FQNNGV. The V end lost 4 bases, the J end lost 7 bases, and 13 bases lay between the germline ends. CDR3 sequence (DNA): TGTGCCAGCAGCTCATCCCGGGAGATTGGCTACACCTTC. Translation: CASSSSREIGYTF.

This clonotype was observed at least ten times. The CDR3 nucleotides are TGTGCCTCCGAGGGGGGCTTATCCTACGAGCAGTACTTC. Amino acids: CASEGGLSYEQYF. The J gene is TRBJ2-7, the V gene TRBV6-6; D possibly matches TRBD1 or TRBD2 (6 bases each). The CDR3 is 13 residues long. V was shortened by 11 bases and J by 1 base, with 15 bases between the two germline ends. Germline V gene lookup returns CDR1 MNHNY and CDR2 SVGAGI (reference sequence).

This clonotype was recorded many times. The V gene is TRBV5-1, the J gene TRBJ1-3; no clear D. In germline, CDR1 is SGHRS, CDR2 YFSETQ. V was cut by 7 bases and J by 0 bases, with 11 bases left in between. This CDR3 has 14 residues. CDR3: CASADTISGNTIYF. CDR3 in DNA: TGCGCCAGCGCCGACACCATCTCTGGAAACACCATATATTTT. Variable domain in full (rest from reference TRBV5-1 and TRBJ1-3): KAGVTQTPRYLIKTRGQQVTLSCSPISGHRSVSWYQQTPGQGLQFLFEYFSETQRNKGNFPGRFSGRQFSNSRSEMNVSTLELGDSALYLCASADTISGNTIYFGEGSWLTVV.

This clonotype occurred many times. This chain uses TRBV7-9 with TRBJ2-3; D possibly uses TRBD1 or TRBD2 (5 bases each). Looked up from germline, CDR1 is SEHNR and CDR2 is FQNEAQ (reference sequence). The germline V and J ends were trimmed by 5 bases and 10 bases, with 10 bases remaining between them. The CDR3 loop spans 11 amino acids. CDR3 nucleotides: TGTGCCAGCAGCCAAGTGGGGGCGCAGTATTTT. It yields the protein CASSQVGAQYF.

V and J are TRBV10-3 and TRBJ2-7; D is possibly TRBD2 (8 bases). V was shortened by 11 bases and J by 3 bases, with 17 bases between the two germline ends. The CDR3 totals 13 residues. Germline loops: CDR1 ENHRY, CDR2 SYGVKD. CDR3 nucleotides: TGTGCCTCGGGGGGGACAGCTAACTACGAGCAGTACTTC. This encodes CASGGTANYEQYF.

This clonotype was observed at least ten times. The genes are TRBV7-8 and TRBJ2-7, with 12 bases aligning to TRBD1. CDR1 and CDR2 (germline): SGHVS, FQNEAQ. Unmatched junction bases numbered 7, after V lost 5 bases and J lost 5 bases. The CDR3 is made up of 15 amino acids. Here the CDR3 DNA reads TGTGCCAGCAGCCCGGGGACAGGGGGCCGGAACGAGCAGTACTTC. This codes for CASSPGTGGRNEQYF.

A note on this clonotype: This may arise from a read error, as a much more abundant clone is one base away. The chain employs TRBV4-1 and TRBJ1-2, with unresolved D. The CDR3 is 12 residues long. Trimming left V 0 bases short and J 9 bases short, with 8 bases between. Looked up from germline, CDR1 is MGHRA and CDR2 is YSYEKL. The CDR3 reads CASSQDPDSYTF. CDR3 DNA: TGCGCCAGCAGCCAAGATCCCGACAGCTACACCTTC.

The V gene is TRBV10-3, the J gene TRBJ2-1, with D maybe TRBD1 (6 bases). The CDR3 is made up of 14 amino acids. CDR1 ENHRY and CDR2 SYGVKD come from the germline V gene. V shed 8 bases and J shed 0 bases, with 11 bases lying between them. The DNA for the CDR3 is TGTGCCATCCGGGACATCGTCTCCTACAATGAGCAGTTCTTC. As protein: CAIRDIVSYNEQFF.

This clonotype has ten or more counts. The chain is built from TRBV12-3 or TRBV12-4 and TRBJ2-1, with TRBD1 matching 8 bases. With 5 bases clipped from V and 9 bases from J, the junction kept 18 bases outside the gene matches. The CDR3 is made up of 17 amino acids. Here the CDR3 reads CASSPLRTGQGATEQFF. The CDR3 DNA follows: TGTGCCAGCAGTCCCCTAAGAACCGGGCAGGGGGCGACTGAGCAGTTCTTC.

This clonotype occurred many times. The genes are TRBV12-3 or TRBV12-4 and TRBJ1-6; 7 bases map to TRBD1. The CDR3 sequence is 14 residues long. The V segment lost 6 bases and the J segment 14 bases; nucleotides outside the gene matches: 13. In DNA form, the CDR3 reads TGTGCCAGCAGAAAACAGGGGCGGGTAGGGTCCCTCCACTTT. This translates into CASRKQGRVGSLHF.

The chain recombines TRBV9 with TRBJ2-7; D is undetermined. Germline V lookup: CDR1 SGDLS, CDR2 YYNGEE. The CDR3 covers 14 residues. Trimming took off 4 bases at V and 3 bases at J, with 14 bases between the two ends. CDR3 nucleotides: TGTGCCAGCAGCCCAAGTGGACGAAACTACGAGCAGTACTTC. Amino acids: CASSPSGRNYEQYF.

This clonotype has a count of ten or more. Here the CDR3 DNA reads TGTGCCAGCAGCTCACTGAATGAGCAGTTCTTC. This sequence encodes CASSSLNEQFF. The chain couples TRBV7-8 to TRBJ2-1; no reliable D call. CDR1 and CDR2 from the germline V gene are SGHVS and FQNEAQ. This CDR3 spans 11 amino acids. V gave up 4 bases and J gave up 7 bases, with 5 bases separating them.